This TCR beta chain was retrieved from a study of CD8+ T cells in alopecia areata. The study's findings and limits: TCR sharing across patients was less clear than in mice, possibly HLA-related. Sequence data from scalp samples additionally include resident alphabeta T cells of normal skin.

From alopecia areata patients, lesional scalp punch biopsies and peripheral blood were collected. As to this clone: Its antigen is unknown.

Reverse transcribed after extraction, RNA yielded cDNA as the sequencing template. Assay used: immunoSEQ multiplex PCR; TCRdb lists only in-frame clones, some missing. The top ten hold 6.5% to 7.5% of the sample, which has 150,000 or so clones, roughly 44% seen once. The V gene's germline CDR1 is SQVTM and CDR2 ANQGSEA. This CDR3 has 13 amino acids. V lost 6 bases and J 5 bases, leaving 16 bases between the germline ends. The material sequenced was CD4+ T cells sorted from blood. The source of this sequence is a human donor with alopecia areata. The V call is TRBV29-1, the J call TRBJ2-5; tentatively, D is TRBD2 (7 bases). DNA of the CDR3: TGCAGCGTAGCGGGGCAGGGGAGGGAGACCCAGTACTTC. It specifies CSVAGQGRETQYF.